The following is a T cell receptor (beta chain) sequence with its context. Its antigen remains unknown. For the diagnoses, clinical symptoms, serum thyroxine and TRAb, thyroid ultrasound and orbital computed tomography were used. The CDR3 covers 18 residues. Germline V gene lookup returns CDR1 LNHNV and CDR2 YYDKDF (reference sequence). V lost 0 bases, J lost 0 bases, and 17 bases lay in between. The data originate from a study of T cells in Graves' hyperthyroidism and ophthalmopathy. The study's findings and limits: Before onset, by a median of around 6.4 months, the model predicted ophthalmopathy.

RNA transcripts were the template for amplifying TCR beta CDR3 regions. The TCR CDR3 was amplified in a first-round RT-PCR using the HTBI primer set. Each CDR3 protein is one row after TCRdb ran MiXCR on the multiplex PCR reads. The table has under 400,000 distinct CDR3 sequences, 18% seen once. The V gene is TRBV15, the J gene TRBJ1-2; a weak D match, TRBD1 (6 bases). The receptor's source is a woman aged 40 to 50 with Graves' ophthalmopathy. Sequenced input: blood. As DNA, the CDR3 is TGTGCCACCAGCAGAGATCTACAGGGCTCCCAAACTAACTATGGCTACACCTTC. Its translation is CATSRDLQGSQTNYGYTF.